This T cell receptor beta chain was identified during a study of blood T cell repertoires in COVID-19. The assay was immunoSEQ multiplex PCR, and TCRdb's table has in-frame clones only and misses some. The sample carries about 360,000 clones, around 88% recorded once. Trimming at V came to 4 bases and at J to 4 bases, leaving 4 bases not matched to a gene. There are 13 residues in the CDR3. Germline V gene sequence: CDR1 SGHRS, CDR2 YFSETQ. Sequences were obtained from peripheral blood. The rearrangement joins TRBV5-1 to TRBJ1-1, with 7 bases matching TRBD1. This clonotype originated in a man aged 25 to 40 with active or convalescent COVID-19. Written as DNA, the CDR3 is TGCGCCAGCAGCGGATGGGACAGCACTGAAGCTTTCTTT. It translates to CASSGWDSTEAFF.